Listed here is a single TCR beta chain. Its specificity is unknown. This sample was included in a study of cytomegalovirus exposure and HLA in healthy donors. PCR was performed using 60 Vbeta and 13 Jbeta primers. The protocol was immunoSEQ multiplex PCR, while the TCRdb copy is restricted to in-frame clones and leaves out a portion. The table records about 170,000 clones, 79% of them present only once. Germline CDR1 SNHLY, CDR2 FYNNEI. The CDR3 is made up of 15 amino acids. The V gene lost 6 bases and the J gene lost 1 base, with 15 bases spanning the gap. General study results and limits: Being productive about 90% or about 30% of the time was typical of most TCR beta V segments in an earlier analysis. HLA allele associations emerged for about 18,000 TCR beta sequences in a later analysis, at 0.05 false discovery rate. Cytomegalovirus association was assigned to about 150 TCR beta chains.

This chain connects TRBV2 to TRBJ2-5, with a weak D call TRBD2 (6 bases). Sequenced sample: PBMCs. This TCR came from a woman in her 50s in good health and CMV-seronegative. The CDR3 is CASSRDFFPQETQYF. In nucleotides, the CDR3 is TGTGCCAGCAGCCGGGACTTTTTTCCCCAAGAGACCCAGTACTTC.